A selection of T cell receptor beta chains follows, all from one sample in a study of cytomegalovirus exposure and HLA in healthy donors. The repertoire was sequenced with immunoSEQ multiplex PCR; TCRdb's copy has only in-frame clones and lacks some. The table has about 120,000 clones, over 8.5% seen once; the top ten hold about 6.6%. Sample: PBMCs. The source is a middle-aged woman in good health and CMV-seropositive. Each CDR3 is given with its conserved first and last residue. The order of the fields is V gene, J gene, CDR3 protein.

v_gene: TRBV27
j_gene: TRBJ2-1
CDR3aa: CAIRQGLTDNEQFF

v_gene: TRBV20-1
j_gene: TRBJ1-2
CDR3aa: CREGVNYGYTF

v_gene: TRBV6-5
j_gene: TRBJ1-4
CDR3aa: CASSYSTGAGEKLFF

v_gene: TRBV6-1
j_gene: TRBJ2-7
CDR3aa: CATKPGGHYEQYF

v_gene: TRBV6-1
j_gene: TRBJ2-5
CDR3aa: CASSELAGGQETQYF

v_gene: TRBV27
j_gene: TRBJ1-2
CDR3aa: CASAPTPKPYGYTF

v_gene: TRBV6-5
j_gene: TRBJ1-1
CDR3aa: CASSYNRPNTEAFF

v_gene: TRBV5-1
j_gene: TRBJ1-4
CDR3aa: CASSLAAGHEKLFF

v_gene: TRBV6-1
j_gene: TRBJ1-5
CDR3aa: CATLGTGGQPQHF

v_gene: TRBV18
j_gene: TRBJ2-7
CDR3aa: CASSMDRGEQYF

v_gene: TRBV6-6
j_gene: TRBJ2-3
CDR3aa: CASRTSGWGTDTQYF

v_gene: TRBV5-1
j_gene: TRBJ2-3
CDR3aa: CASSLGHVGQDTQYF

v_gene: TRBV9
j_gene: TRBJ1-6
CDR3aa: CASSVYGTGNSYNSPLHF

v_gene: TRBV7-2
j_gene: TRBJ2-2
CDR3aa: CASSLARAGPIFLAGELFF

v_gene: TRBV6-1
j_gene: TRBJ2-1
CDR3aa: CAASLLGVDEQFF

v_gene: TRBV11-1
j_gene: TRBJ1-1
CDR3aa: CASSLGGGNTEAFF

v_gene: TRBV6-1
j_gene: TRBJ2-5
CDR3aa: CASSGQGPRMGTQYF

v_gene: TRBV7-8
j_gene: TRBJ2-1
CDR3aa: CASILPRDRAYNEQFF